The rows below give T cell receptor beta chains drawn from one sample of a study of blood T cell dynamics during melanoma immunotherapy. TCRdb's copy holds only in-frame clones and misses some; the assay was immunoSEQ multiplex PCR. The sample includes around 20,000 clones, around 90% seen only once; the top ten take about 8%. Sequences were derived from blood, sampled from a patient treated with checkpoint blockade. The origin of the receptors is a human donor with melanoma. The CDR3 runs from the conserved cysteine through the conserved F or W. D genes are given only for firm matches. A clone size is listed for some rows: how often the clone was seen (once, few, many), or a class if it is expanded.

few	NA	13	TRBV19	TRBJ1-5	CASSIDVKQPQHF	TGTGCCAGTAGTATAGACGTAAAGCAGCCCCAGCATTTT
NA	NA	12	TRBV5-6	TRBJ2-7	CASSFSRDEQYF	TGTGCCAGCAGCTTCTCCCGGGACGAGCAGTACTTC
once	NA	20	TRBV10-1	TRBJ1-5	CATASSRGRGFVNGNQPQHF	TGCGCCACTGCATCTAGCCGGGGGCGCGGATTCGTAAATGGCAATCAGCCCCAGCATTTT
NA	NA	12	TRBV2	TRBJ2-5	CASKGDQETQYF	TGTGCCAGCAAGGGGGATCAAGAGACCCAGTACTTC
NA	NA	18	TRBV21-1	TRBJ1-5	CASSKALGGQKSNQPQHF	TGTGCCAGCAGCAAAGCGCTGGGCGGCCAAAAGAGCAATCAGCCCCAGCATTTT
NA	NA	15	TRBV2	TRBJ2-3	CASSDGGTGTDTQYF	TGTGCCAGCAGTGATGGAGGAACCGGCACAGATACGCAGTATTTT
once	NA	13	TRBV6-5	TRBJ1-2	CASSLSSPSGYTF	TGTGCCAGCAGTTTATCCTCCCCCTCTGGCTACACCTTC
NA	NA	13	TRBV19	TRBJ2-1	CASTTGPYNEQFF	TGTGCCAGTACAACCGGGCCTTACAATGAGCAGTTCTTC
NA	NA	16	TRBV18	TRBJ1-5	CASSLGTTDSNQPQHF	TGTGCCAGCTCACTCGGGACAACCGATAGCAATCAGCCCCAGCATTTT
NA	NA	14	TRBV2	TRBJ2-1	CASNSGASYNEQFF	TGTGCCAGCAATAGCGGCGCATCCTACAATGAGCAGTTCTTC
NA	TRBD2	18	TRBV19	TRBJ2-5	CASSIVGTSGSPQETQYF	TGTGCCAGTAGTATAGTCGGGACTAGCGGGAGCCCCCAAGAGACCCAGTACTTC
once	NA	12	TRBV27	TRBJ2-1	CASSPTSVEQFF	TGTGCCAGCAGTCCAACTAGTGTTGAGCAGTTCTTC
NA	TRBD2	16	TRBV13	TRBJ2-1	CASSSRGLAGVNEQFF	TGTGCCAGCAGCTCCCGGGGACTAGCGGGAGTCAATGAGCAGTTCTTC
NA	NA	14	TRBV6-1	TRBJ2-1	CANSQTRGNNEQFF	TGTGCCAACTCCCAAACCCGGGGGAACAATGAGCAGTTCTTC
NA	TRBD2	18	TRBV28	TRBJ2-2	CASEQTGLAGPNTGELFF	TGTGCCAGCGAGCAGACGGGTCTAGCGGGCCCGAACACCGGGGAGCTGTTTTTT
once	NA	15	TRBV21-1	TRBJ1-2	CASSSRQAGKEGYTF	TGTGCCAGCAGCAGCCGACAGGCAGGGAAAGAAGGCTACACCTTC
NA	NA	15	TRBV5-1	TRBJ2-7	CASSLVQGSFYEQYF	TGCGCCAGCAGCTTGGTGCAGGGAAGCTTCTACGAGCAGTACTTC
NA	NA	13	TRBV19	TRBJ1-5	CASQSWDNWTQHF	TGTGCCAGCCAATCCTGGGACAATTGGACCCAGCATTTT
NA	NA	14	TRBV10-3	TRBJ1-1	CAISEGQGNTEAFF	TGTGCCATCAGTGAAGGGCAGGGGAACACTGAAGCTTTCTTT
NA	NA	14	TRBV5-5	TRBJ2-7	CASSPYTGSYEQYF	TGTGCCAGCAGCCCATACACAGGCTCCTACGAGCAGTACTTC
NA	NA	14	TRBV2	TRBJ1-1	CASSLPPLNTEAFF	TGTGCCAGCAGCTTACCCCCGCTTAACACTGAAGCTTTCTTT
NA	NA	17	TRBV9	TRBJ2-3	CASSPTLWGQGGDTQYF	TGTGCCAGCAGCCCTACCCTATGGGGCCAGGGGGGAGATACGCAGTATTTT
NA	TRBD1	15	TRBV27	TRBJ1-5	CASSERSDREQPQHF	TGTGCCAGCAGTGAAAGGAGTGACAGGGAACAGCCCCAGCATTTT
NA	TRBD2	15	TRBV5-6	TRBJ2-3	CASSLSGASTDTQYF	TGTGCCAGCAGCCTTAGCGGGGCTAGCACAGATACGCAGTATTTT
once	TRBD1	14	TRBV6-1	TRBJ2-3	CASKQGYSTDTQYF	TGTGCCAGCAAACAGGGGTATAGCACAGATACGCAGTATTTT
NA	TRBD2	15	TRBV18	TRBJ2-1	CASSPRLAGDNEQFF	TGTGCCAGCTCACCACGGCTAGCGGGGGACAATGAGCAGTTCTTC
NA	NA	12	TRBV5-6	TRBJ2-7	CASSRGSYEQYF	TGTGCCAGCAGCCGTGGGTCCTACGAGCAGTACTTC
few	NA	15	TRBV19	TRBJ1-5	CASSIGVGSNQPQHF	TGTGCCAGTAGTATAGGAGTCGGGAGCAATCAGCCCCAGCATTTT
NA	NA	13	TRBV7-3	TRBJ2-2	CASSKIDTGELFF	TGTGCCAGCAGCAAAATAGACACCGGGGAGCTGTTTTTT
once	NA	15	TRBV7-2	TRBJ2-1	CASSSRGSAHNEQFF	TGTGCCAGCAGCTCAAGAGGTAGCGCCCACAATGAGCAGTTCTTC
once	NA	15	TRBV28	TRBJ1-5	CASSPLRKGDQPQHF	TGTGCCAGCAGTCCCCTCCGGAAGGGCGATCAGCCCCAGCATTTT
once	NA	14	TRBV7-6	TRBJ2-7	CASSYTSESYEQYF	TGTGCCAGCAGCTATACCAGCGAATCCTACGAGCAGTACTTC
NA	NA	17	TRBV15	TRBJ1-1	CATSRDVGGPGNTEAFF	TGTGCCACCAGCAGAGATGTAGGCGGACCCGGGAACACTGAAGCTTTCTTT
NA	NA	12	TRBV29-1	TRBJ2-6	CSVQNGANVLTF	TGCAGCGTTCAGAATGGGGCCAACGTCCTGACTTTC
NA	TRBD2	15	TRBV5-1	TRBJ2-5	CASFKEAGTGETQYF	TGCGCCAGCTTTAAGGAAGCGGGAACGGGAGAGACCCAGTACTTC
NA	NA	13	TRBV21-1	TRBJ1-5	CASSKGSNQPQHF	TGTGCCAGCAGCAAAGGCAGCAATCAGCCCCAGCATTTT
NA	NA	18	TRBV27	TRBJ1-4	CASSLYGLRGGTNEKLFF	TGTGCCAGCAGTTTATACGGTTTGAGGGGAGGAACTAATGAAAAACTGTTTTTT
NA	TRBD1	15	TRBV5-1	TRBJ1-5	CASSLTTGGNQPQHF	TGCGCCAGCAGCTTAACGACAGGGGGCAATCAGCCCCAGCATTTT
NA	NA	16	TRBV5-5	TRBJ2-7	CASSWRQGEIPYEQYF	TGTGCCAGCAGCTGGCGGCAGGGCGAGATTCCCTACGAGCAGTACTTC
NA	TRBD2	16	TRBV9	TRBJ2-2	CASSVGGLMDTGELFF	TGTGCCAGCAGCGTAGGGGGACTAATGGACACCGGGGAGCTGTTTTTT
once	TRBD2	14	TRBV7-3	TRBJ2-1	CASSPGLAFNEQFF	TGTGCCAGCAGCCCGGGACTAGCTTTCAATGAGCAGTTCTTC
NA	NA	15	TRBV19	TRBJ2-6	CASTGRSSGANVLTF	TGTGCCAGTACCGGCAGAAGCTCTGGGGCCAACGTCCTGACTTTC
NA	TRBD1	14	TRBV18	TRBJ1-1	CASSLRDRVTEAFF	TGTGCCAGCTCACTCCGGGACAGGGTGACTGAAGCTTTCTTT
once	NA	18	TRBV7-8	TRBJ1-5	CASSPSWVTASGNQPQHF	TGTGCCAGCAGCCCCAGCTGGGTCACGGCGTCCGGCAATCAGCCCCAGCATTTT
few	NA	15	TRBV7-9	TRBJ1-5	CASSLGGGGNQPQHF	TGTGCCAGCAGCTTAGGAGGGGGAGGCAATCAGCCCCAGCATTTT
few	NA	13	TRBV30	TRBJ1-5	CAWSAGWEQPQHF	TGTGCCTGGAGTGCCGGGTGGGAGCAGCCCCAGCATTTT
NA	TRBD2	15	TRBV5-1	TRBJ2-3	CASSTSGASTDTQYF	TGCGCCAGCAGCACTAGCGGAGCCAGCACAGATACGCAGTATTTT
NA	NA	14	TRBV5-1	TRBJ1-5	CASSLGGRNQPQHF	TGCGCCAGCAGCTTGGGGGGTCGTAATCAGCCCCAGCATTTT
NA	TRBD1	15	TRBV2	TRBJ1-2	CASSGGTAHPYGYTF	TGTGCCAGCAGTGGAGGGACAGCGCATCCCTATGGCTACACCTTC
NA	NA	12	TRBV28	TRBJ1-5	CASSSAPRPQHF	TGTGCCAGCAGTTCCGCCCCGCGGCCCCAGCATTTT
NA	NA	19	TRBV11-2	TRBJ1-4	CASSLVPLRVGREGEKLFF	TGTGCCAGCAGCTTAGTACCCCTACGTGTCGGCAGGGAGGGTGAAAAACTGTTTTTT
NA	NA	16	TRBV2	TRBJ2-1	CASRPTGGLSVNEQFF	TGTGCCAGCAGACCTACTGGGGGGCTCAGTGTCAATGAGCAGTTCTTC
NA	NA	13	TRBV27	TRBJ2-5	CASQGSKRETQYF	TGTGCCAGCCAGGGGTCGAAGCGGGAGACCCAGTACTTC
NA	NA	15	TRBV5-4	TRBJ2-1	CASSLVAGIYNEQFF	TGTGCCAGCAGCTTGGTGGCAGGAATCTACAATGAGCAGTTCTTC
NA	NA	10	TRBV2	TRBJ2-7	CASSIPEQYF	TGTGCCAGCAGTATCCCCGAGCAGTACTTC
NA	NA	13	TRBV5-1	TRBJ2-5	CASSLPSQETQYF	TGCGCCAGCAGCCTCCCTAGTCAAGAGACCCAGTACTTC
once	TRBD2	16	TRBV5-4	TRBJ2-2	CASSLLAGGPTGELFF	TGTGCCAGCAGCTTGCTAGCGGGTGGCCCCACCGGGGAGCTGTTTTTT
NA	NA	15	TRBV6-5	TRBJ1-2	CASSSTGTASYGYTF	TGTGCCAGCAGTTCTACGGGTACCGCCTCCTATGGCTACACCTTC
NA	NA	13	TRBV16	TRBJ2-1	CASSHRSGYEQFF	TGTGCCAGCAGCCATCGTAGCGGTTATGAGCAGTTCTTC
NA	TRBD2	18	TRBV14	TRBJ2-3	CASSQDYFAGDSTDTQYF	TGTGCCAGCAGCCAAGACTACTTTGCGGGAGACAGCACAGATACGCAGTATTTT